This T cell receptor (beta chain) was observed in a study of immune characteristics of hereditary and idiopathic chronic pancreatitis. Findings of the study overall: No patients had chronic pancreatitis due to alcohol use.

Total pancreatectomy with islet autotransplantation was the source of the chronic pancreatitis pancreas tissue. This clone was counted only a few times. Its antigen is as yet unknown. The CDR3 length is 13 residues. V lost 5 bases to trimming and J lost 9 bases, with 14 bases between them. Looked up from germline, CDR1 is ENHRY and CDR2 is SYGVKD. Data came from immunoSEQ multiplex PCR; TCRdb stores just in-frame clones and leaves some out. The sample records 13,000 to 15,000 clones, more than 60% being singletons. The rearrangement joins TRBV10-3 to TRBJ1-5, with D unresolved. Material for sequencing was pancreas tissue with hereditary chronic pancreatitis. The sequence came from a human donor with chronic pancreatitis. This chain's CDR3 is CAISLWPHSPQHF. CDR3 coding DNA: TGTGCCATCAGTTTGTGGCCTCATTCGCCCCAGCATTTT.